This T cell receptor (beta chain) appears in the sequencing data of a study of human T cells and chemical hapten exposure (dated by TCRdb to the early 2020s). In terms of the full investigation: Libraries were combined into a pool for sequencing, and differences in TCR yield between samples came mainly from small differences in library volumes within the pool. The study tracked peripheral blood TCR repertoire changes in vivo during primary and secondary sensitization to the hapten diphenylcyclopropenone (DPC) in alopecia patients. For every blood RNA sample, sequencing covered both the TCR alpha and TCR beta chains.

Overall study results and their limits: DPC sensitization did not change how many TCRs were above 1 in 1000 frequency, and no evidence was found of alterations in global repertoire structure. After repeated subsampling, changes were observed in the strength of the expansion versus patch-test correlation and in the threshold at which the correlation became significant.

The sample's time point, from its label and the paper: healthy volunteer bleed at 2 weeks. Total RNA was isolated from unfractionated whole blood collected in Tempus Blood RNA tubes. A handful of healthy volunteers acted as controls for TCR sequencing and had blood drawn at day 0, 2 weeks and 6 weeks. Reading from cysteine to phenylalanine, the CDR3 counts 15 amino acids. Here the CDR3 DNA is all that survives: 45 bases in frame from base 1. The junction shows trimming of 0 bases on V and 10 bases on J, plus 13 bases between the germline ends. For CDR1 and CDR2, the germline V gene (reference sequence) lists MNHNY and SVGAGI. About this clonotype itself: The antigen this receptor binds is unknown. It has no much larger one-base neighbor in the sample; base qualities were not kept.

Receptor libraries were prepared by RACE. TCRdb records NextSeq 500 as the sequencer. During library preparation, unique molecular identifiers were attached to individual cDNA molecules so that TCRs could be counted in a quantitative, reproducible way. Regarding the original processing steps: A median of about 89,000 TCRs per sample was observed, with a range of about 20,000 to 700,000. V, J and CDR3 annotation of the TCR reads was carried out using the Decombinator software suite. To make PS versus PT1 abundance plots, every sample was subsampled to the same number of TCRs (28,000). TCRs were defined as expanded if absent before sensitization and observed at least eight times at the 2-week time point. The public reads were run again by TCRdb, first through fastp at Q25 and then through MiXCR, and only productive beta chains were kept. Each entry merges the rows of one CDR3 protein and shows their most common DNA and genes. These V and J calls originate from TCRdb's pipeline instead of the authors' own analysis. The sample records roughly 120,000 distinct CDR3 sequences, about 8.2% of which are singletons. The ten largest account for about 1.8% of the sample.

Sequenced: whole blood. This TCR was recovered from a male donor in good health. Some clones in this sample may be carry-over from other donors' samples. The chain uses TRBV6-6 and TRBJ1-6; the D gene is possibly TRBD1, with 6 bases matching. CDR3 protein: CASSYSAGTNSPLHF. The DNA is TGTGCCAGCAGTTACTCAGCAGGGACAAACTCACCCCTCCACTTT.